A selection of T cell receptor beta chains follows, all from one sample in a study of blood T cell repertoires in COVID-19. Profiled with immunoSEQ multiplex PCR; TCRdb holds only in-frame clones, not every one. In the table there are tens of thousands of clones, roughly 84% of which are singletons. Sequenced material: peripheral blood. These receptors all come from a woman aged 80 or over in a cohort sampled during active or convalescent COVID-19. CDR3s include the opening cysteine and the closing phenylalanine or tryptophan. The D gene is left open where the match is weak. Clone size, where shown, is once, few, many, or a class for clones that have expanded.

j_call	clone_size	v_call	d_call	cdr3_nt	cdr3_aa
TRBJ1-3	once	TRBV30	TRBD1	TGTGCCTGGAGTGTACAGGGGGCTGGAGGAAACACCATATATTTT	CAWSVQGAGGNTIYF
TRBJ1-1	NA	TRBV2	TRBD1	TGTGCCAGCAACGGACAGGGGGCACCGGGCACTGAAGCTTTCTTT	CASNGQGAPGTEAFF
TRBJ2-3	NA	TRBV11-3	TRBD2	TGTGCCAGCAGCCCGGGACTAGCGGACACAGATACGCAGTATTTT	CASSPGLADTDTQYF
TRBJ1-4	NA	TRBV14	NA	TGTGCCAGCAGCCAAGATATCGGTCCAGGAACTAATGAAAAACTGTTTTTT	CASSQDIGPGTNEKLFF
TRBJ2-7	NA	TRBV7-9	TRBD1	TGTGCCAGCAGCAGAGCCGGGACAGGGGTTTACGAGCAGTACTTC	CASSRAGTGVYEQYF
TRBJ1-5	NA	TRBV2	NA	TGTGCCACCGCGGACAGCCTTAGCAATCAGCCCCAGCATTTT	CATADSLSNQPQHF
TRBJ2-4	NA	TRBV5-4	TRBD2	TGTGCCAGCAGCCAAGGCACCCTAGCGGGAGGGCCGAACATTCAGTACTTC	CASSQGTLAGGPNIQYF
TRBJ1-2	NA	TRBV18	TRBD1	TGTGCCAGCTCAGAAGACAGGGACTATGGCTACACCTTC	CASSEDRDYGYTF
TRBJ1-1	NA	TRBV9	NA	TGTGCCAGCAGCCCTGGGTCGGGGTTCCCGAGCACTGAAGCTTTCTTT	CASSPGSGFPSTEAFF
TRBJ1-2	NA	TRBV7-9	NA	TGTGCCAGCAGCTTTCTGGGCCTCTATGGCTACACCTTC	CASSFLGLYGYTF
TRBJ2-3	NA	TRBV7-9	NA	TGTGCCAGCAGCATAGACGGCGGCGGCACAGATACGCAGTATTTT	CASSIDGGGTDTQYF
TRBJ1-5	NA	TRBV9	TRBD1	TGTGCCAGCAGCGTAGGACAGGGGACAAATCAGCCCCAGCATTTT	CASSVGQGTNQPQHF
TRBJ2-5	NA	TRBV2	TRBD2	TGTGCCAGCAGCCACGGGACTAGCGGGAGACAAGAGACCCAGTACTTC	CASSHGTSGRQETQYF
TRBJ1-1	once	TRBV6-5	TRBD1	TGTGCCAGCACCCAGGGACAGGAGAACACTGAAGCTTTCTTT	CASTQGQENTEAFF
TRBJ2-2	NA	TRBV7-7	NA	TGTGCTAGCAGCCCTTACACCGGGGAGCTGTTTTTT	CASSPYTGELFF
TRBJ2-2	NA	TRBV7-9	NA	TGTGCCAGCAGCTTAATGAGCACCGGGGAGCTGTTTTTT	CASSLMSTGELFF
TRBJ1-5	few	TRBV7-9	NA	TGTGCCAGCAGTGAAACTTATAGCAATCAGCCCCAGCATTTT	CASSETYSNQPQHF
TRBJ1-1	once	TRBV10-3	NA	TGTGCCATCAGTGTGGGGGCGAACACTGAAGCTTTCTTT	CAISVGANTEAFF
TRBJ2-2	NA	TRBV28	TRBD2	TGTGCCAGCAGTTTGGTGGGAGGGCCCTCGGGGGAGCTGTTTTTT	CASSLVGGPSGELFF
TRBJ1-6	NA	TRBV30	TRBD1	TGTGCCTGGAGTGGGACAGGGGCGCTAGCTGGGAATTCACCCCTCCACTTT	CAWSGTGALAGNSPLHF
TRBJ2-1	NA	TRBV7-6	NA	TGTGCCAGCAGCGTTGGACAGTACAATGAGCAGTTCTTC	CASSVGQYNEQFF
TRBJ2-7	NA	TRBV14	NA	TGTGCCAGCAGCCAAGCCTGGGGGACTTTCAAGGTCTTC	CASSQAWGTFKVF
TRBJ2-1	NA	TRBV7-9	TRBD2	TGTGCCAGCAGCTTAGGGCTAGCGGGCCACAATGAGCAGTTCTTC	CASSLGLAGHNEQFF
TRBJ2-1	few	TRBV12-3/TRBV12-4	NA	TGTGCCAGCAGACCCACTGTAAGTGAGCAGTTCTTC	CASRPTVSEQFF
TRBJ2-2	NA	TRBV6-5	NA	TGTGCCAGCAGCTCAGGGACAACGGTCACCGGGGAGCTGTTTTTT	CASSSGTTVTGELFF
TRBJ1-2	NA	TRBV6-5	TRBD1	TGTGCCAGCAGACGCGATAACACACAGGGGTATGGCTACACCTTC	CASRRDNTQGYGYTF
TRBJ1-5	NA	TRBV25-1	TRBD1	TGTGCCAGCAGTGAGACAGGGGCGGATCAGCCCCAGCATTTT	CASSETGADQPQHF
TRBJ2-2	NA	TRBV6-5	NA	TGTGCCAGCAGTTACGTAGGACTCCAGAGCACCGGGGAGCTGTTTTTT	CASSYVGLQSTGELFF
TRBJ2-2	NA	TRBV28	TRBD2	TGTGCCAGCCGAGTAGCGGGAAAGGAGACCGGGGAGCTGTTTTTT	CASRVAGKETGELFF
TRBJ1-5	NA	TRBV27	NA	TGTGCCAGCAGTTTGGGGAGGGTTCAGCCCCAGCATTTT	CASSLGRVQPQHF
TRBJ2-7	NA	TRBV5-1	NA	TGCGCCAGCAGCTTTAACACAGCTTACTACGAGCAGTACTTC	CASSFNTAYYEQYF
TRBJ2-2	NA	TRBV7-2	TRBD2	TGTGCCAGCAGTGACAGGGGACTAGCGGGAGTCTATAACACCGGGGAGCTGTTTTTT	CASSDRGLAGVYNTGELFF
TRBJ1-1	NA	TRBV27	TRBD1	TGTGCCAGCAGCCACAGGGGAATGGGGACTGAAGCTTTCTTT	CASSHRGMGTEAFF
TRBJ2-3	NA	TRBV18	NA	TGTGCCAGCTCACCAGTTTGGAGTACAGATACGCAGTATTTT	CASSPVWSTDTQYF
TRBJ1-2	NA	TRBV3-1/TRBV3-2	NA	TGTGCCAGCAGTTTGCGGCCTTCACCCGGCTACACCTTC	CASSLRPSPGYTF
TRBJ1-3	NA	TRBV9	NA	TGTGCCAGCAGCGTAGATCCAGGAAACACCATATATTTT	CASSVDPGNTIYF
TRBJ2-7	NA	TRBV25-1	TRBD1	TGTGCCAGCATTAAACAGGGGAGCTCCTACGAGCAGTACTTC	CASIKQGSSYEQYF
TRBJ1-1	NA	TRBV5-1	TRBD1	TGCGCCAGCAGCATGACAGGGGCGGACACTGAAGCTTTCTTT	CASSMTGADTEAFF
TRBJ2-2	NA	TRBV11-3	NA	TGTGCCAGCAGCTTACCCCCGATCGGACATTCGAACACCGGGGAGCTGTTTTTT	CASSLPPIGHSNTGELFF
TRBJ1-5	NA	TRBV19	TRBD1	TGTGCCAGTAGTATTATGGGACAGGGCAGCAATCAGCCCCAGCATTTT	CASSIMGQGSNQPQHF
TRBJ2-3	once	TRBV21-1	NA	TGTGCCAGCAGCCCCGGGACTAGCGGTACCTGCACAGATACGCAGTATTTT	CASSPGTSGTCTDTQYF
TRBJ1-2	NA	TRBV28	TRBD1	TGTGCCAGCAGTCCGACAGGGAACTATGGCTACACCTTC	CASSPTGNYGYTF
TRBJ1-5	NA	TRBV27	NA	TGTGCCAGCAGTTTTTCCGGGACACGGATTCAGCCCCAGCATTTT	CASSFSGTRIQPQHF
TRBJ2-3	NA	TRBV24-1	NA	TGTGCCACCAGTGGTATACAGGGCACAGATACGCAGTATTTT	CATSGIQGTDTQYF
TRBJ2-1	NA	TRBV13	NA	TGTGCCAGCAGTCCCCCATCGAGGGTTTACAATGAGCAGTTCTTC	CASSPPSRVYNEQFF
TRBJ2-7	NA	TRBV18	TRBD2	TGTGCCAGCTCACCACGGGGACTAGCTTCGGTCGAGCAGTACTTC	CASSPRGLASVEQYF
TRBJ2-7	NA	TRBV3-1/TRBV3-2	TRBD2	TGTGCCAGCAGCCAAGGGTTGGCGGGAGGAGGAGAGCAGTACTTC	CASSQGLAGGGEQYF
TRBJ2-3	NA	TRBV4-2	TRBD2	TGTGCCAGCAGCCAAGATGGCCGGCAGCGGGACACAGATACGCAGTATTTT	CASSQDGRQRDTDTQYF
TRBJ1-1	NA	TRBV6-4	TRBD1	TGTGCCAGCAGAAATACTGACAGGGGGAACACTGAAGCTTTCTTT	CASRNTDRGNTEAFF
TRBJ1-1	NA	TRBV6-5	NA	TGTGCCCTACGGGGGGGGAACACTGAAGCTTTCTTT	CALRGGNTEAFF
TRBJ1-4	NA	TRBV6-5	NA	TGTGCCAGCAGTTGGACAGCAACTAATGAAAAACTGTTTTTT	CASSWTATNEKLFF
TRBJ1-2	NA	TRBV6-5	TRBD1	TGTGCCAGCAGCGACCCGGGACAGGGGCTGTATGGCTACACCTTC	CASSDPGQGLYGYTF